This T cell receptor (beta chain) was obtained from a study of naive and memory T cell subsets (dated by TCRdb to 2017 to 2019). Background on the whole study: An open-source, UMI-based TCR alpha and beta sequencing pipeline was applied to sorted naive and memory peripheral blood T cell subsets. IgG serology results and the functional CMV T cell responses were in complete agreement. RNA was DNase-treated and reverse transcribed with TCR constant-region primers, mostly using SuperScript III. Study-wide conclusions, independent of this receptor: TCR abundance followed a power law with an exponent that was different for naive and memory subsets but consistent across the three individuals. RNA-based TCR counts may be affected by expression changes linked to T cell activation and differentiation. No ground truth was available to validate the repertoire findings for the naive and memory subsets. A few larger clonotypes were found in naive repertoires, especially CD8, and these larger clonotypes were possibly memory cells re-expressing CD45RA. Gini index rose and Shannon and inverse Simpson diversity fell from naive through CM, EM and EMRA in both CD4 and CD8 cells. Once error correction was done, more than 90% of naive TCR sequences showed up just once, which made the naive abundance distributions much steeper than those of the memory subsets. A clonotype was defined as a single alpha or beta chain sequence rather than as a paired alpha/beta receptor.

The cysteine opens and the phenylalanine closes a CDR3 of 14 amino acids. The sequence is cut down to CDR3 DNA, 42 bases in frame from base 1. V loses 2 bases at its end and J loses 6 bases; junction bases beyond the gene matches: 6. CDR1 is given as GTSNPN and CDR2 as SVGIG, both from the germline V gene (reference sequence). A remark on this clonotype: Its antigen is currently not known. The record has no base qualities; no much larger clone is one base away.

TCR alpha and beta chain libraries were amplified separately from the second PCR step onward. Donor CMV status was determined by IFNgamma production from CD4+ T cells after overnight stimulation of fresh PBMCs with CMV viral lysate. CD4 T cells were positively selected using Miltenyi beads, after which CD8 T cells were positively selected from the CD4-negative fraction. After staining for CD3, CD4, CD8, CD45RA, CD27 and a live/dead dye, cells were sorted on a BD Aria II into four subsets based on CD45RA and CD27. A few healthy volunteers provided blood, and the blood of each volunteer was split into CD4 and CD8 T cells and then into four differentiation subsets. Approximately 120 ml of peripheral blood was taken from each donor, and PBMC were separated by density-gradient centrifugation on Ficoll-Paque PLUS. Sorted cells were lysed in RLT buffer, and RNA was extracted with a Qiagen RNeasy kit and stored at -80°C.

To prepare the library, UMI-ligation and nested PCR was applied. The beta constant-region primer was an equimolar mix of two oligonucleotides covering both TRBC1 and TRBC2. T4 RNA ligase 1 ligated a single-stranded oligonucleotide carrying the SP2 primer and a 12-nucleotide UMI to the cDNA 3' end. The ligated cDNA went through four rounds of PCR with nested alpha and beta constant-region primers together with the SP2 primer. The ligation reaction was kept at 16 degrees C for 20-24 hours. PCR2 was typically run as a SYBR Green qPCR and stopped at a predetermined threshold to prevent over-amplification. Every purification after the first one was done using Agencourt AMPure XP magnetic beads. Libraries were quantified by Qubit and checked on a TapeStation, where a main peak was expected near 650 bp. The pooled libraries were sequenced on an Illumina MiSeq using v2 2x251 paired-end kits, which usually yielded 1-2 million reads per sample. Each sample library was pooled at 4 to 5 nM, and roughly 4.5-7% PhiX was included to improve cluster recognition. Processing in the source paper ran as follows. Using tag matching that tolerated one base-pair mismatch, Decombinator assigned V and J genes to FASTQ reads that had been processed by Demultiplexor. Collapsinator used UMIs to correct both sequencing errors and frequency errors arising from PCR heterogeneity. CDR3Translator translated TCRs and extracted CDR3s from the conserved cysteine to the FGXG phenylalanine, flagging non-productive sequences. Gini, Shannon entropy and inverse Simpson indices were computed after subsampling the repertoires to the same number of UMI-defined TCRs. Within the linear range, a power law was fitted to clonotype abundance distributions using maximum likelihood. When run on a single naive CD8 sample, MIGEC and the pipeline yielded similar UMI counts, similar unique TCR numbers and similar clonal distributions. One analysis removed from the naive repertoire any naive TCRs that were also present in any memory subset from the same donor. The repertoires were searched for under 7,500 CMV-associated CDR3 sequences that had been compiled from VDJdb and a published dataset. TCRdb cleaned the public reads at Q25 with fastp, built clones with MiXCR and kept in-frame beta chains. Rows are unified per CDR3 protein, each entry keeping the most common DNA and genes. TCRdb assigned the V and J calls; the authors' analysis was not used. This sample is represented by 120,000 to 150,000 distinct CDR3 sequences; around 15% of them were singletons. The top ten clones comprise around 0.14% of the sample.

The chain was built from TRBV30 and TRBJ2-2, with 7 central nucleotides matching TRBD1. The clonotype was recovered from a human donor in good health. The sequenced sample consisted of naive CD4+ T cells from blood. The sample's cell subset or site label is to be understood as: naive T cells, CD45RA high CD27+. In nucleotides, the sequence is TGTGCCTGGAGTAAACCAGGGGGTTCCGGGGAGCTGTTTTTT. The translation is CAWSKPGGSGELFF.